Sequencing of this TCR beta chain was carried out in a study of metastatic and nonmetastatic thyroid tumors. Study information: Peripheral blood and tumor or nodule samples from malignant and benign thyroid patients were compared.

This clone was counted at least ten times. Its target is not known. Study-level results: In both blood and tumor samples, TCR beta diversity was reported significantly higher for malignant than benign nodules.

Thyroid surgery was performed in patients who had received no treatment beforehand. Original processing notes: Clinicopathological groups supplied CDR3 differences that were used to build a distant-metastasis classifier for papillary thyroid cancer. TCRdb reanalyzed the PCR reads via MiXCR. The V and J calls and clone size come from TCRdb's table, not from the authors' own analysis. The sample holds 25,000 to 30,000 clones, around 16% seen once. This TCR came from a female donor with papillary thyroid cancer or a benign thyroid nodule (not recorded which). Some clones in this sample may be carry-over from other donors' samples. The sequenced material came from blood.

The CDR3 nucleotides are TGTGCCAGCAGCTTAAAGACGGTCTCTGGGGCCAACGTCCTGACTTTC. This codes for CASSLKTVSGANVLTF. This chain joins TRBV5-5 and TRBJ2-6; D is ambiguous. CDR1 is SGHKS and CDR2 is YYEKEE in the germline V gene (reference sequence). V gave up 2 bases and J gave up 0 bases, with 9 bases separating them. The CDR3 has 16 residues.